This T cell receptor (beta chain) was captured in a study of beta chain features in type 1 diabetes. Overall study results and limits: Shortening of TCRB CDR3s, moderate but significant, appeared in all four CD4+ subsets of Type 1 diabetes patients.

J gave up 8 bases and V 3 bases, and 13 bases lay outside the gene matches. The germline CDR1 and CDR2 sequences are LNHDA and SQIVND (reference sequence). The length of the CDR3 is 17 residues. Reverse transcription of all isolated RNA meant that expressed TCRB transcripts were sequenced. Only in-frame clones appear in the TCRdb table, and some are missing; sequencing was by immunoSEQ multiplex PCR. Of 300,000 to 350,000 clones in the sample, over 7% were seen once. This clone was observed a handful of times. Its antigen is as yet unknown. V and J are TRBV19 and TRBJ1-6, with 7 bases matching TRBD1. Sequenced sample: central memory CD4+ T cells from blood. The receptor was derived from a man younger than 45 with type 1 diabetes. The CDR3 nucleotides read TGTGCCAGTAGTATCGCCGAGACAGGGCGCCGTGATTCACCCCTCCACTTT. Translated: CASSIAETGRRDSPLHF.